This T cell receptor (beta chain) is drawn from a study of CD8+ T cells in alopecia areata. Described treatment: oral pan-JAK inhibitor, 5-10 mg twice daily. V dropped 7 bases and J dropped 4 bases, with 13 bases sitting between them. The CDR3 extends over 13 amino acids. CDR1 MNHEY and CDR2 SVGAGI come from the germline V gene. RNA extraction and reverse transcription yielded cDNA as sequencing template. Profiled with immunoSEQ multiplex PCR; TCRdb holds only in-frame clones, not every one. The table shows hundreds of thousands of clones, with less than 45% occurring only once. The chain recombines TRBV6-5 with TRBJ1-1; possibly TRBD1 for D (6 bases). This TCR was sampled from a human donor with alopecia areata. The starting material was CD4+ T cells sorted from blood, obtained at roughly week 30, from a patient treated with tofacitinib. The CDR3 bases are TGTGCCAGCACCTCAGGGGTTCCCACTGAAGCTTTCTTT. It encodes CASTSGVPTEAFF.